The present entry profiles one T cell receptor (beta chain) with its context. TCRdb re-derived calls from the RT-PCR reads in MiXCR, one entry per CDR3 protein. This sample has approximately 310,000 distinct CDR3 sequences, with roughly a fifth found just once. The sample comes from a study of response to subunit inactivated influenza vaccine. Trimming stripped 3 bases from V and 2 bases from J, with 14 bases between. The CDR3 is 14 amino acids. CDR1 and CDR2 (germline): DFQATT, SNEGSKA (reference sequence). The genes are TRBV20-1 and TRBJ2-7; maybe TRBD2 (5 bases). The clonotype was recovered from a man aged 50-75 years who received an inactivated influenza vaccine. This sample comprised PBMCs from blood, obtained less than 22 months after vaccination. CDR3 sequence reads: CSARGTGNPYEQYF. The CDR3 DNA reads TGCAGTGCTAGGGGCACCGGGAACCCCTACGAGCAGTACTTC.